This T cell receptor (beta chain) is from a study of blood T cell repertoires in COVID-19. Methods used by the authors: The assay estimated nucleated cells by amplifying reference gene primers. Produced via immunoSEQ multiplex PCR; TCRdb's table is partial and in-frame only. The DNA gave D and trimming, while V, J and clone size come from that table. The table lists 150,000 to 200,000 clones, over 75% of them singletons, with about 1.2% in the top ten. Recruitment covered under 25 US areas and drew participants whose ages spanned about 18 to 100 years. Assignment of participants to cohorts was predicated upon participant-reported clinical history. CDR3 length equals 16 residues. The germline V gene has CDR1 LNHNV and CDR2 YYDKDF (reference sequence). V gave up 5 bases and J gave up 3 bases; unmatched junction bases: 8.

The receptor was derived from a human donor with acute COVID-19. The donor label of this sample is uncertain. The J gene is TRBJ2-1, the V gene TRBV15; 9 positions match TRBD2. The sample comprised PBMCs or T cells enriched from blood (not recorded which). CDR3 nucleotides: TGTGCCACCAGCCCCCGCGGGCGGGGGGGCTACAATGAGCAGTTCTTC. Translating gives CATSPRGRGGYNEQFF.